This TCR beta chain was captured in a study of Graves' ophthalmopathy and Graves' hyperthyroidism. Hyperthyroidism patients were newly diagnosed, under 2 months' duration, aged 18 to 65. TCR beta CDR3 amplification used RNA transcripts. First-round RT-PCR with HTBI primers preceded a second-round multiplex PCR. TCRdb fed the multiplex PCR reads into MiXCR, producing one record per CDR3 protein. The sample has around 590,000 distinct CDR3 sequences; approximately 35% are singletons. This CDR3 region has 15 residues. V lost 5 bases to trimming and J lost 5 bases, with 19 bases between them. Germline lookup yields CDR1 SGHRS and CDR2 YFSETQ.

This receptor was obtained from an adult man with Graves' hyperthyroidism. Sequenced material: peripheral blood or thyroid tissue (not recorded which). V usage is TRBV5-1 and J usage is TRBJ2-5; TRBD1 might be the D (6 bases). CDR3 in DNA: TGCGCCAGCAGGGGTCTGCAGGGGCCAATGGAGACCCAGTACTTC. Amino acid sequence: CASRGLQGPMETQYF. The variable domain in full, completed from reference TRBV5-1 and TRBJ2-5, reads KAGVTQTPRYLIKTRGQQVTLSCSPISGHRSVSWYQQTPGQGLQFLFEYFSETQRNKGNFPGRFSGRQFSNSRSEMNVSTLELGDSALYLCASRGLQGPMETQYFGPGTRLLVL.